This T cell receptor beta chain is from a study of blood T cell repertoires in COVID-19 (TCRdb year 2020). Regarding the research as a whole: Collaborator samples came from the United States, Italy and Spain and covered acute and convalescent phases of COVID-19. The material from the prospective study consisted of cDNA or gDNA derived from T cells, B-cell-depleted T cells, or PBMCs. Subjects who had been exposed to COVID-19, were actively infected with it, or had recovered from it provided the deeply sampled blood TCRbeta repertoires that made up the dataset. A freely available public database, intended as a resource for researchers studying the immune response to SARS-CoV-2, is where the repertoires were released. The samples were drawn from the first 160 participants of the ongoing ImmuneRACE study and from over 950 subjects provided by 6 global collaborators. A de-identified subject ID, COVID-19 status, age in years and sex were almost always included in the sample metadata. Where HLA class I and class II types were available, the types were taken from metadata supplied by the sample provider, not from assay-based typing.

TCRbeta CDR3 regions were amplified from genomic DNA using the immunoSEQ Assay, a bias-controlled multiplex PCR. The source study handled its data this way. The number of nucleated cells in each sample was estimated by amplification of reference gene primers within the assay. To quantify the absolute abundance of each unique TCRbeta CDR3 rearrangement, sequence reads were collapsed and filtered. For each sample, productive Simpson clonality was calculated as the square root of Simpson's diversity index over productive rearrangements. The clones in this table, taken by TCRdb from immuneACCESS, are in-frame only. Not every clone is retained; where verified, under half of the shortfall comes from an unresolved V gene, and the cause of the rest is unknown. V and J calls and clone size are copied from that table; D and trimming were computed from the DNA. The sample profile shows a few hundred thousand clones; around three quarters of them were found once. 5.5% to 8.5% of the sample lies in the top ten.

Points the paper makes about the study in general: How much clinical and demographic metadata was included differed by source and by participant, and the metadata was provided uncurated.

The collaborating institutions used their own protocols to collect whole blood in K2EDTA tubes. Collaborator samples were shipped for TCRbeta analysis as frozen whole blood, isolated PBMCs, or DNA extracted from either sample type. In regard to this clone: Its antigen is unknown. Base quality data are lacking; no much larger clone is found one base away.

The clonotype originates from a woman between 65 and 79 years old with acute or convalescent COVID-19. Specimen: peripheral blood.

CDR3 loop: CASSVEDRGGRETQYF. The nucleotide sequence reads TGTGCCAGCAGCGTAGAGGACAGGGGAGGGCGTGAGACCCAGTACTTC. In this chain, TRBV9 is recombined with TRBJ2-5; TRBD1 aligns with 9 central bases. The CDR1 and CDR2 encoded by the germline V gene are SGDLS and YYNGEE. Ends trimmed: V by 0 bases, J by 5 bases; bases unmatched to a gene: 8. Measured from the cysteine to the phenylalanine, the CDR3 is 16 residues long. Of the read, only the CDR3 DNA is kept; its 48 bases are in frame from base 1.